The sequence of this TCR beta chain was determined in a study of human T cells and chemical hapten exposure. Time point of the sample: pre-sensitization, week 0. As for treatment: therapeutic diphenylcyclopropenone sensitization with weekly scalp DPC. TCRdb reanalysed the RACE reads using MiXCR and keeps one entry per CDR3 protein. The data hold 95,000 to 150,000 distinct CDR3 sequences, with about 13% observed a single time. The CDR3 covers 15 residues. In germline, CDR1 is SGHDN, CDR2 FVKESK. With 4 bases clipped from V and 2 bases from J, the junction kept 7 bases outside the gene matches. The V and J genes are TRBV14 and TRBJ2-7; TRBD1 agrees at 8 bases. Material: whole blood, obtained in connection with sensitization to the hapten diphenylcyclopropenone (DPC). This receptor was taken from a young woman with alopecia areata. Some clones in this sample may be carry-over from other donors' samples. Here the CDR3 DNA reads TGTGCCAGCAGCCCCAGAGACAGGGGCACCTACGAGCAGTACTTC. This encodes CASSPRDRGTYEQYF.